This T cell receptor beta chain emerged from a study of shared clonotypes between healthy human individuals. The CDR3 has 14 residues. Looked up from germline, CDR1 is MRHNA and CDR2 is SNTAGT. V was clipped by 6 bases and J by 2 bases; unmatched bases: 4. The protocol was immunoSEQ multiplex PCR, while the TCRdb copy is restricted to in-frame clones and leaves out a portion. This table holds some 120,000 clones, under 70% found once. This clone was detected once. This chain connects TRBV6-4 to TRBJ2-3; 8 bases map to TRBD2. This TCR was sampled from a woman in her 30s in good health. Sequenced sample: memory CD8+ T cells sorted from blood. Documented subset: CD45RO+ cells pooled with CCR7-negative TemRA cells. The DNA for the CDR3 is TGTGCCAGCAGCTATAGCGGGGACACAGATACGCAGTATTTT. It yields the protein CASSYSGDTDTQYF.